The 31 T cell receptor beta chains listed next were all sequenced from one sample in a study of T-cell memory formation after mild COVID-19. TCRdb reanalysed the 5' RACE reads using MiXCR and keeps one entry per CDR3 protein. The table shows 260,000 or so distinct CDR3 sequences, with over 15% occurring only once. The sample comprised PBMCs or a T cell subset sorted from them (not recorded which). All receptors come from a man between 18 and 35 years old who had mild COVID-19 (a few samples of this study predate the infection). Cell type and time point are not known.

The rearrangement uses TRBV2 and TRBJ1-5; 7 nucleotides line up with TRBD1. The J segment lost 7 bases and the V segment lost 8 bases, leaving 11 bases of the junction unmatched. This CDR3 is built from 14 residues. Germline CDR1 SNHLY, CDR2 FYNNEI. The CDR3 region is CASRDRDLRQPQHF. CDR3 DNA: TGTGCCAGCCGAGACAGGGATCTTCGCCAGCCCCAGCATTTT.

In its sample, this clonotype was seen a few times. The V and J genes are TRBV2 and TRBJ2-3; TRBD2 matches 8 bases. The germline V gene encodes CDR1 SNHLY and CDR2 FYNNEI. The CDR3 length is 16 residues. V was pared by 6 bases and J by 2 bases, with 10 bases of the junction left unmatched. The CDR3 here is CASSAGRGGLTDTQYF. For the CDR3, the DNA is TGTGCCAGCAGCGCTGGCCGGGGGGGACTCACAGATACGCAGTATTTT. Together with reference TRBV2 and TRBJ2-3, the CDR3 gives the full variable domain: EPEVTQTPSHQVTQMGQEVILRCVPISNHLYFYWYRQILGQKVEFLVSFYNNEISEKSEIFDDQFSVERPDGSNFTLKIRSTKLEDSAMYFCASSAGRGGLTDTQYFGPGTRLTVL.

This clonotype was detected only a few times. Here the CDR3 reads CASSFASGARHTQYF. The CDR3 DNA follows: TGTGCCAGCAGCTTCGCAAGCGGGGCCCGGCATACGCAGTATTTT. This rearrangement joins TRBV9 to TRBJ2-3, with 7 positions matching TRBD2. The CDR3 runs 15 residues. J was trimmed by 7 bases and V by 4 bases; bases with no gene match: 12. CDR1 SGDLS and CDR2 YYNGEE come from the germline V gene. Looking up the rest from reference TRBV9 and TRBJ2-3 gives the full variable domain: DSGVTQTPKHLITATGQRVTLRCSPRSGDLSVYWYQQSLDQGLQFLIQYYNGEERAKGNILERFSAQQFPDLHSELNLSSLELGDSALYFCASSFASGARHTQYFGPGTRLTVL.

This clonotype was seen a few times. As DNA, the CDR3 is TGTGCCAGCAGCCCCGACAGGGGCCGAAAAGAGACCCAGTACTTC. It specifies CASSPDRGRKETQYF. The chain carries TRBV28 and TRBJ2-5, with 8 bases matching TRBD1. Germline values: CDR1 MDHEN, CDR2 SYDVKM. The J segment lost 3 bases and the V segment lost 6 bases, leaving 9 bases of the junction unmatched. The CDR3 runs 15 residues.

The V call is TRBV20-1, the J call TRBJ2-2, with D perhaps TRBD1 (5 bases). Germline CDR1 reads DFQATT; CDR2 reads SNEGSKA (reference sequence). Trimming left V 3 bases short and J 1 base short, with 12 bases between. The CDR3 contains 15 residues. The CDR3 coding sequence is TGCAGTGCTAGTCAAATCGACAGGAACACCGGGGAGCTGTTTTTT. Its translation: CSASQIDRNTGELFF.

V gene TRBV5-5 combines with J gene TRBJ2-3; weak D call: TRBD1 (5 bases). V lost 1 base, J lost 0 bases, and 9 bases lay in between. This CDR3 is built from 15 residues. Germline lookup yields CDR1 SGHKS and CDR2 YYEKEE (reference sequence). This chain's CDR3 is CASSLRQGSTDTQYF. For the CDR3, the DNA is TGTGCCAGCAGCTTGCGGCAGGGCAGCACAGATACGCAGTATTTT.

V and J are TRBV4-1 and TRBJ2-7; the D gene is possibly TRBD1 (6 bases). The CDR3 contains 16 residues. CDR1 MGHRA and CDR2 YSYEKL come from the germline V gene. Trimming took 3 bases from V and 3 from J, leaving 18 bases between them. Here the CDR3 reads CASSQIPGTPFYEQYF. In nucleotides, the CDR3 is TGCGCCAGCAGCCAGATTCCCGGGACACCGTTCTACGAGCAGTACTTC.

The chain joins TRBV5-6 to TRBJ2-3; D is undetermined. Germline CDR1 SGHDT, CDR2 YYEEEE. This CDR3 has 13 amino acids. The V gene lost 2 bases and the J gene lost 2 bases, with 6 bases spanning the gap. The CDR3 DNA sequence: TGTGCCAGCAGCTTAGACATCACAGATACGCAGTATTTT. It specifies CASSLDITDTQYF.

V is TRBV29-1 and J is TRBJ2-7; D could derive from TRBD1 or TRBD2 (5 bases each). CDR3 length: 13 amino acids. With 0 bases removed from V and 9 bases from J, the gap between germline ends came to 15 bases. Germline V CDR1 and CDR2: SQVTM, ANQGSEA. DNA for the CDR3: TGCAGCGTTGAAGATTCGAGGACCGGGGCGCAGTACGTC. This codes for CSVEDSRTGAQYV.

This clonotype was counted only a few times. In DNA, the CDR3 is TGTGCCAGCAGCTTAGTGGCTAGCCTTAGCACAGATACGCAGTATTTT. Protein: CASSLVASLSTDTQYF. This chain joins TRBV7-2 and TRBJ2-3; perhaps TRBD2 as D (5 bases). The V end lost 1 base, the J end lost 0 bases, and 11 bases lay between the germline ends. Germline V gene sequence: CDR1 SGHTA, CDR2 FQGNSA. The CDR3 has 16 amino acids.

This clonotype was seen only a few times. The gene calls are TRBV6-6 and TRBJ1-3; D call uncertain. From germline, CDR1 is MNHNY and CDR2 SVGAGI (reference sequence). CDR3 size: 12 residues. The V end was cut by 8 bases, the J end by 5 bases, with 10 bases between. The CDR3, as DNA: TGTGCCAGCCTACTGCGGAGAAACACCATATATTTT. Protein sequence: CASLLRRNTIYF.

A few counts support this clonotype. The rearrangement joins TRBV7-9 to TRBJ2-2; weak D call: TRBD2 (7 bases). CDR1 and CDR2 from the germline V gene are SEHNR and FQNEAQ (reference sequence). V shed 5 bases and J shed 3 bases, with 25 bases lying between them. The CDR3 has 19 residues. The DNA for the CDR3 is TGTGCCAGCAGCGTCCCCGGGGGGACACCTAACACCTACACCGGGGAGCTGTTTTTT. This encodes CASSVPGGTPNTYTGELFF.

This clonotype occurred a few times. The chain recombines TRBV19 with TRBJ2-7, with 7 bases lining up with TRBD2. From germline, CDR1 is LNHDA and CDR2 SQIVND (reference sequence). The V and J ends lost 3 bases and 3 bases, in that order; junction bases with no gene match: 5. The CDR3 length is 14 residues. The DNA of the CDR3 is TGTGCCAGTAGTATGGGGACTACGGGCTACGAGCAGTACTTC. Translation gives CASSMGTTGYEQYF.

This clonotype turned up a few times. The rearrangement uses TRBV6-5 and TRBJ1-2, with TRBD1 identical over 9 bases. The CDR3 sequence is 14 residues long. The germline V gene encodes CDR1 MNHEY and CDR2 SVGAGI. Trimming removed 5 bases from V and 2 bases from J; junction bases left unmatched: 3. CDR3 sequence: CASSNDRGNYGYTF. CDR3 in DNA: TGTGCCAGCAGTAACGACAGGGGGAACTATGGCTACACCTTC.

In its sample, this clonotype was seen many times. Here the CDR3 DNA reads TGCGCCAGCAGCTTCGGCAGGGAACCCTACAATGAGCAGTTCTTC. Amino acid sequence: CASSFGREPYNEQFF. V gene TRBV5-1 combines with J gene TRBJ2-1; D is perhaps TRBD1 (5 bases). Germline CDR1 is SGHRS and CDR2 is YFSETQ. This CDR3 region has 15 residues. V lost 2 bases to trimming and J lost 2 bases, with 11 bases between them.

This clonotype has at least ten counts. The chain couples TRBV7-8 to TRBJ2-7; the D is unclear. This CDR3 spans 14 amino acids. CDR1 is SGHVS, CDR2 FQNEAQ, per germline. Trimming shortened V by 1 base and J by 4 bases, and 11 bases separated the two germline ends. The CDR3 sequence is CASSLGPTAYEQYV. The CDR3 DNA is TGTGCCAGCAGCTTAGGGCCGACTGCGTACGAGCAGTACGTC.

This clonotype was recorded only once. The chain carries TRBV20-1 and TRBJ1-5; D uncertain. In germline, CDR1 is DFQATT, CDR2 SNEGSKA (reference sequence). The CDR3 has 14 amino acids. V was cut by 1 base and J by 2 bases, with 9 bases left in between. The CDR3 nucleotides read TGCAGTGCTAGAGGGCAGCGGGGCAATCAGCCCCAGCATTTT. Translated, it gives CSARGQRGNQPQHF.

The J gene is TRBJ2-5, the V gene TRBV4-1; the match to TRBD2 covers 13 bases. Germline V gives CDR1 MGHRA, CDR2 YSYEKL. V was clipped by 4 bases and J by 2 bases; unmatched bases: 4. The CDR3 is made up of 16 amino acids. DNA of the CDR3: TGCGCCAGCAGCCTGAGGACTAGCGGGGGTCAAGAGACCCAGTACTTC. It is translated as CASSLRTSGGQETQYF.

The chain combines TRBV6-1 with TRBJ1-3; the D gene is possibly TRBD1 (6 bases). This CDR3 is built from 12 residues. Trimming removed 7 bases at V and 3 bases at J, with 7 bases between. Germline V gene data show CDR1 as MNHNS and CDR2 as SASEGT. The CDR3 DNA sequence: TGTGCCAGCACAGGGGATGGAAACACCATATATTTT. This translates into CASTGDGNTIYF.

The V call is TRBV4-3, the J call TRBJ2-3, with D hard to call. The germline V gene has CDR1 LGHNA and CDR2 YSLEER. The V end was cut by 3 bases, the J end by 5 bases, with 21 bases between. The CDR3 is 17 residues long. CDR3 DNA: TGCGCCAGCAGCCAGGGCGGTCGGTCAAGGCCGGGAGATACGCAGTATTTT. Protein sequence: CASSQGGRSRPGDTQYF.

This clonotype was observed a few times. This chain links TRBV24-1 with TRBJ1-3; 11 nucleotides agree with TRBD1. The CDR3 is 17 amino acids. From germline, CDR1 is KGHDR and CDR2 SFDVKD. Unmatched junction bases numbered 3, after V lost 0 bases and J lost 3 bases. Here the CDR3 reads CATSDLQGTGGGNTIYF. For the CDR3, the DNA is TGTGCCACCAGTGATTTGCAAGGGACAGGGGGTGGAAACACCATATATTTT.

The chain links TRBV29-1 to TRBJ2-4; 14 bases are a match to TRBD2. There are 16 residues in the CDR3. The trim removed 6 bases at V and 0 bases at J, leaving 4 bases unmatched. The germline V gene has CDR1 SQVTM and CDR2 ANQGSEA. CDR3 sequence reads: CSVGLAGGVAKNIQYF. CDR3 coding DNA: TGCAGCGTCGGACTAGCGGGGGGTGTAGCCAAAAACATTCAGTACTTC.

The chain combines TRBV12-3 or TRBV12-4 with TRBJ1-2; D unresolved. This CDR3 contains 15 residues. Trimming stripped 6 bases from V and 4 bases from J, with 18 bases between. The CDR3 sequence is CASSPAGGRGYGYTF. CDR3 DNA: TGTGCCAGCAGCCCTGCGGGTGGTAGAGGCTATGGCTACACCTTC.

The chain uses TRBV7-9 and TRBJ2-5; D call uncertain. Germline CDR1 is SEHNR and CDR2 is FQNEAQ (reference sequence). The CDR3 spans 14 residues. Trimming stripped 5 bases from V and 5 bases from J, with 15 bases between. CDR3 residues: CASSPRPVGETQYF. The CDR3 DNA is TGTGCCAGCAGCCCTCGTCCCGTCGGTGAGACCCAGTACTTC.

This clonotype was counted between two and nine times. The J gene is TRBJ1-5, the V gene TRBV4-1; the D is unclear. Germline values: CDR1 MGHRA, CDR2 YSYEKL. The CDR3 is 16 residues long. Trimming took 0 bases from V and 2 from J, leaving 11 bases between them. CDR3 region: CASSQDGRGGNQPQHF. CDR3 nucleotides: TGCGCCAGCAGCCAAGATGGTCGGGGAGGCAATCAGCCCCAGCATTTT.

V usage is TRBV21-1 and J usage is TRBJ1-1. TRBV21-1 is tagged as a pseudogene. The CDR3 has 15 amino acids. The CDR3 nucleotides read TGTGCCAGCAGCAAAGCGCTGACGGCTAACACTGAAGCTTTCTTT. This encodes CASSKALTANTEAFF.

This chain joins TRBV5-1 and TRBJ2-3; the match to TRBD1 covers 7 bases. The CDR3 length is 13 residues. Trimming removed 7 bases from V and 4 bases from J; junction bases left unmatched: 6. CDR1 and CDR2 from the germline V gene are SGHRS and YFSETQ. The CDR3: CASARQGADTQYF. The CDR3 DNA reads as TGCGCCAGCGCCCGACAGGGAGCAGATACGCAGTATTTT.

The chain couples TRBV6-1 to TRBJ1-2; TRBD1 matches at 12 bases. The J segment lost 3 bases and the V segment lost 0 bases, leaving 2 bases of the junction unmatched. Germline V gene lookup returns CDR1 MNHNS and CDR2 SASEGT. The CDR3 extends over 16 amino acids. This CDR3 reads CASSEAGTGGYYGYTF. The CDR3 DNA sequence: TGTGCCAGCAGTGAAGCGGGGACAGGGGGCTACTATGGCTACACCTTC.

The rearrangement links TRBV7-6 to TRBJ2-1; the match to TRBD2 covers 14 bases. Looked up from germline, CDR1 is SGHVS and CDR2 is FNYEAQ. The CDR3 is made up of 17 amino acids. V lost 3 bases, J lost 5 bases, and 6 bases stayed unmatched. The CDR3 coding sequence is TGTGCCAGCAGCTTGGTGACTAGCGGGGGGGCCAACAATGAGCAGTTCTTC. Translating gives CASSLVTSGGANNEQFF.

This clonotype was seen a few times. The chain combines TRBV5-1 with TRBJ2-5; 9 nucleotides align to TRBD1. This CDR3 region has 15 residues. CDR1 and CDR2 from the germline V gene are SGHRS and YFSETQ. The trim removed 4 bases at V and 5 bases at J, leaving 9 bases unmatched. In DNA form, the CDR3 reads TGCGCCAGCAGCACGGCCGGGACAGGGCTGGAGACCCAGTACTTC. As protein: CASSTAGTGLETQYF.

This clonotype was found a few times. The V gene is TRBV10-3, the J gene TRBJ2-5; D remains ambiguous. Per germline, CDR1 ENHRY and CDR2 SYGVKD. Trimming removed 6 bases at V and 2 bases at J, with 10 bases between. This CDR3 is 13 amino acids long. The CDR3 here is CAISMGSQETQYF. CDR3 nucleotides: TGTGCCATCAGCATGGGTTCACAAGAGACCCAGTACTTC.